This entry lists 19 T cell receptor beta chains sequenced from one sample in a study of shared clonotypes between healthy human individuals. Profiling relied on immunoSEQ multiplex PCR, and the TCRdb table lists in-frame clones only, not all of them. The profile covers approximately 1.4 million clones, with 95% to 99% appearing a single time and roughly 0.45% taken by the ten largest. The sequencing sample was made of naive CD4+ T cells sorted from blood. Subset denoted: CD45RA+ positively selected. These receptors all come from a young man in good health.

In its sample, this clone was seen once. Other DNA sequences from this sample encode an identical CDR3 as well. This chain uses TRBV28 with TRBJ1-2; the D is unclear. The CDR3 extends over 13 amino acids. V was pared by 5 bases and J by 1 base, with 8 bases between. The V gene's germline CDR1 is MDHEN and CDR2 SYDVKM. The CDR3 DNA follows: TGTGCCAGCAGTCTAGGGCTTAACTATGGCTACACCTTC. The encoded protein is CASSLGLNYGYTF.

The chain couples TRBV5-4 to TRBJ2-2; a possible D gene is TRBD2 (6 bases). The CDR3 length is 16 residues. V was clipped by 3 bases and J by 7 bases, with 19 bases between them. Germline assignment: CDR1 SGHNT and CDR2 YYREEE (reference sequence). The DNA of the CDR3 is TGTGCCAGCAGCTCCCACTCTGCGGGCGGGGTCGGGGAGCTGTTTTTT. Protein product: CASSSHSAGGVGELFF.

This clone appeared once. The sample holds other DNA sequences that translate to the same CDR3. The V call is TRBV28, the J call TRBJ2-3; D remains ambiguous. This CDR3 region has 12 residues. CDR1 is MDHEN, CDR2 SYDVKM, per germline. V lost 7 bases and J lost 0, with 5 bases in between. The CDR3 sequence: CASTRSTDTQYF. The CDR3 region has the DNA TGTGCCAGCACCCGAAGCACAGATACGCAGTATTTT. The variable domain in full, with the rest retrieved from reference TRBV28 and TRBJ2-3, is DVKVTQSSRYLVKRTGEKVFLECVQDMDHENMFWYRQDPGLGLRLIYFSYDVKMKEKGDIPEGYSVSREKKERFSLILESASTNQTSMYLCASTRSTDTQYFGPGTRLTVL.

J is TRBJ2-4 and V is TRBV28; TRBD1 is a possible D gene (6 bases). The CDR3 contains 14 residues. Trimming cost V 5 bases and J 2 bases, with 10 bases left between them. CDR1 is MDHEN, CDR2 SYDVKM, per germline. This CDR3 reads CASSIQGTKNIQYF. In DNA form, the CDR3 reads TGTGCCAGCAGTATTCAGGGGACCAAAAACATTCAGTACTTC. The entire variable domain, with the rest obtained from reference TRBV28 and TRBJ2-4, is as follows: DVKVTQSSRYLVKRTGEKVFLECVQDMDHENMFWYRQDPGLGLRLIYFSYDVKMKEKGDIPEGYSVSREKKERFSLILESASTNQTSMYLCASSIQGTKNIQYFGAGTRLSVL.

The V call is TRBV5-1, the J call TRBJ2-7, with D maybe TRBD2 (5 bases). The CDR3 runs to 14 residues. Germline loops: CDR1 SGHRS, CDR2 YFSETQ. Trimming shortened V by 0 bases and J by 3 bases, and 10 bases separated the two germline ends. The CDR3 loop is CASSLDGSVYEQYF. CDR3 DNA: TGCGCCAGCAGCTTGGATGGGAGCGTCTACGAGCAGTACTTC.

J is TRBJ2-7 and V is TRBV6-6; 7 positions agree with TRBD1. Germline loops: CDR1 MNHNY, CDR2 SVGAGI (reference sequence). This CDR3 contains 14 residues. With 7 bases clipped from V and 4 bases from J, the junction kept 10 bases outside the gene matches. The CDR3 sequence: CASIDQGGGYEQYF. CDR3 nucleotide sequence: TGTGCCAGCATAGACCAAGGGGGCGGGTACGAGCAGTACTTC.

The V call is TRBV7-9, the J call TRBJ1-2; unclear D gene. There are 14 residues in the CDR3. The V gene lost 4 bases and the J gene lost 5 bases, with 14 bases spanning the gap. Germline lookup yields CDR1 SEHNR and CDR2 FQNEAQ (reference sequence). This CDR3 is CASSSQGKGYGYTF. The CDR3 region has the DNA TGTGCCAGCAGCTCCCAAGGAAAGGGTTATGGCTACACCTTC.

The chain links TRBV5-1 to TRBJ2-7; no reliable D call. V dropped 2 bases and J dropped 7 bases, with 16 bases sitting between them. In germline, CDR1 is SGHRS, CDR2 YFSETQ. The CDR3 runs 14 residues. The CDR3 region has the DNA TGCGCCAGCAGCTTTGAGGCTTCATCCTGGGAGCAGTACTTC. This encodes CASSFEASSWEQYF.

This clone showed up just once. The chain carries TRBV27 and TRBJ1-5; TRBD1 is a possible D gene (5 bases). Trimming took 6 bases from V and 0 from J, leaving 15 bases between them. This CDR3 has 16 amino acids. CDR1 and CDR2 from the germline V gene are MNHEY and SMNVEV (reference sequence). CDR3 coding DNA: TGTGCCAGCAGCTCGAGATGGGGGTTTAGCAATCAGCCCCAGCATTTT. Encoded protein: CASSSRWGFSNQPQHF.

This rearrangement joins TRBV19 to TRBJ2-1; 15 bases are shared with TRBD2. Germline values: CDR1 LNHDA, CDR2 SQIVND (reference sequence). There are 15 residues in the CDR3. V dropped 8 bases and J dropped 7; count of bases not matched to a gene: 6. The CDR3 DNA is TGTGCCAGTGGGGGACTAGCGGGAGGCCAAAATGAGCAGTTCTTC. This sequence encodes CASGGLAGGQNEQFF.

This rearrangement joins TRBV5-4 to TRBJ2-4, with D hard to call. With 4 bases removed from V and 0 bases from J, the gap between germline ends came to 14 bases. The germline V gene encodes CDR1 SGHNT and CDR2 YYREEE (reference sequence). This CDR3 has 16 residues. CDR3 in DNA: TGTGCCAGCAGCCCGCCGGGCTCTTTAGCCAAAAACATTCAGTACTTC. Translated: CASSPPGSLAKNIQYF.

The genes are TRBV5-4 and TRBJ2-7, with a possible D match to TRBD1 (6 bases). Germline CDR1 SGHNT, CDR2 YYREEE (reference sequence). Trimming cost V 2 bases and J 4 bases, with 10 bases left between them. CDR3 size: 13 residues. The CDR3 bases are TGTGCCAGCAGCTTACAGGGAAGGTACGAGCAGTACTTC. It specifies CASSLQGRYEQYF.

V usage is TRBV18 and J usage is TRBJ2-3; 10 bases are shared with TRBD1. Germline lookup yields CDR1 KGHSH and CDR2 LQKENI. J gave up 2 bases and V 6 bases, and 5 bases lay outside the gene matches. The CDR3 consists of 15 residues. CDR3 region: CASSFRQGATDTQYF. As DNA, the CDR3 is TGTGCCAGCTCTTTTAGACAGGGGGCCACAGATACGCAGTATTTT.

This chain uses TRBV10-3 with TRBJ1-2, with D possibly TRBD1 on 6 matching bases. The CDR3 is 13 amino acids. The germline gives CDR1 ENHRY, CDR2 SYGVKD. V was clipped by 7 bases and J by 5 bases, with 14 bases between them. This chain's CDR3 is CAINLDSDYGYTF. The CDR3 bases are TGTGCCATCAACCTGGACAGCGATTATGGCTACACCTTC.

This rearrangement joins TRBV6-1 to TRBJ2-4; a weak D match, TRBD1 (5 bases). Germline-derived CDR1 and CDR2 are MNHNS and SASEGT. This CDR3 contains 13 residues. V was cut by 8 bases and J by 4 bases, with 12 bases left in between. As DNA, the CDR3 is TGTGCCAGCGAAACAGGTTCGAAAAACATTCAGTACTTC. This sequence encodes CASETGSKNIQYF.

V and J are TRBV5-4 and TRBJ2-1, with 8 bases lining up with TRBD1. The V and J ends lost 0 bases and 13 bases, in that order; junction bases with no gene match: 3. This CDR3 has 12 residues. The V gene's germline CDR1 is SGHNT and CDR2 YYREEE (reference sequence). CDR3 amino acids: CASSLEGQGQFF. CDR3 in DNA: TGTGCCAGCAGCTTGGAAGGACAGGGTCAGTTCTTC. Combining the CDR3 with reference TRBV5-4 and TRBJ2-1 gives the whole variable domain ETGVTQSPTHLIKTRGQQVTLRCSSQSGHNTVSWYQQALGQGPQFIFQYYREEENGRGNFPPRFSGLQFPNYSSELNVNALELDDSALYLCASSLEGQGQFFGPGTRLTVL.

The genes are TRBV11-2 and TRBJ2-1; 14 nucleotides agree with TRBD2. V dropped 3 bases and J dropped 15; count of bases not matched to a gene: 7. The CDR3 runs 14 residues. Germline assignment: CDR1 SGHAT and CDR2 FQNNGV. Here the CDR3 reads CASSFGTSGSKRFF. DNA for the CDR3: TGTGCCAGCAGCTTTGGGACTAGCGGGAGTAAACGGTTCTTC.

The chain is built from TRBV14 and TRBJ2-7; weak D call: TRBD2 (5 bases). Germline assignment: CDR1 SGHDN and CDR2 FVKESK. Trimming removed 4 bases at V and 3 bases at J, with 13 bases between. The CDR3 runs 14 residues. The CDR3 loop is CASSPGPGYYEQYF. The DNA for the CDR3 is TGTGCCAGCAGCCCAGGACCGGGGTACTACGAGCAGTACTTC.

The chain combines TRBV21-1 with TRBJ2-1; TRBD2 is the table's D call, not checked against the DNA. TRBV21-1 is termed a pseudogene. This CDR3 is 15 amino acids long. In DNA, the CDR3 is TGTGCCAGCAGCAAAGGACTAGCGGGAGCCAATGAGCAGTTCTTC. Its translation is CASSKGLAGANEQFF.